Following are 8 T cell receptor beta chains from one sample sequenced in a study of human T cells and chemical hapten exposure. Time point meaning: patch test 1, 2 weeks after DPC sensitization. The sample's treatment: therapeutic diphenylcyclopropenone sensitization with weekly scalp DPC. Total RNA was isolated from whole blood that had not been fractionated. From the RACE reads, TCRdb called clonotypes with MiXCR, one entry per CDR3 protein. Of some 41,000 distinct CDR3 sequences listed, under 4.5% are singletons. This specimen consisted of whole blood, obtained in connection with sensitization to the hapten diphenylcyclopropenone (DPC). These receptors all come from a man aged 50 to 59 with alopecia areata. Some clones in this sample may be carry-over from other donors' samples.

The table lists this clonotype with many counts. The rearrangement links TRBV7-2 to TRBJ2-4, with TRBD2 matching 8 bases. With 10 bases clipped from V and 3 bases from J, the junction kept 11 bases outside the gene matches. Germline lookup yields CDR1 SGHTA and CDR2 FQGNSA. The length of the CDR3 is 15 residues. This CDR3 is CATTGGPSGKNIQYF. The DNA for the CDR3 is TGTGCCACCACGGGGGGGCCTTCGGGCAAAAACATTCAGTACTTC.

In its sample, this clonotype was seen many times. The genes are TRBV21-1 and TRBJ2-4; TRBD2 is the table's D call, not checked against the DNA. TRBV21-1 is deemed a pseudogene. The CDR3 runs 22 residues. The CDR3 DNA reads as TGTGCCAGCAGCCCTCCCCCTGGGGGGACTAGCGGGAGGGCTCTAGCCAAAAACATTCAGTACTTC. This gives the protein CASSPPPGGTSGRALAKNIQYF.

This clonotype has more than one count but fewer than ten. V is TRBV7-9 and J is TRBJ2-7; the D is unclear. The CDR3 is made up of 12 amino acids. Trimming cost V 5 bases and J 1 base, with 6 bases left between them. Germline V gives CDR1 SEHNR, CDR2 FQNEAQ (reference sequence). CDR3 region: CASSLRSYEQYF. CDR3 nucleotides: TGTGCCAGCAGCCTGCGGTCCTACGAGCAGTACTTC.

This clonotype was counted at least ten times. The DNA of the CDR3 is TGTGCCAGCAGGAACAGCAATCAGCCCCAGCATTTT. This codes for CASRNSNQPQHF. The chain recombines TRBV28 with TRBJ1-5; D gene uncertain. The CDR3 extends over 12 amino acids. V was trimmed by 6 bases and J by 1 base, leaving 4 bases between them. Germline CDR1 is MDHEN and CDR2 is SYDVKM.

The chain has TRBV5-4 and TRBJ1-1, with no clear D. The V gene lost 3 bases and the J gene lost 1 base, with 13 bases spanning the gap. This CDR3 comprises 15 residues. From germline, CDR1 is SGHNT and CDR2 YYREEE (reference sequence). CDR3 loop: CASSSVLGGNTEAFF. DNA for the CDR3: TGTGCCAGCAGCTCTGTCCTAGGAGGGAACACTGAAGCTTTCTTT.

This clonotype came up a few times. The chain has TRBV6-1 and TRBJ1-2; no firm D call. This CDR3 contains 13 residues. Per the germline V gene, CDR1 is MNHNS and CDR2 is SASEGT. Trimming took off 0 bases at V and 8 bases at J, with 10 bases between the two ends. DNA for the CDR3: TGTGCCAGCAGTGAAGCGGTCTTTACCGGCTACACCTTC. Amino acid sequence: CASSEAVFTGYTF.

This clonotype was seen ten or more times. The rearrangement links TRBV20-1 to TRBJ2-3; the D is unclear. V gave up 1 base and J gave up 0 bases, with 11 bases separating them. The CDR3 extends over 15 amino acids. The germline V gene has CDR1 DFQATT and CDR2 SNEGSKA (reference sequence). For the CDR3, the DNA is TGCAGTGCTAGAGCCACGCCGGGTAGCACAGATACGCAGTATTTT. Translating gives CSARATPGSTDTQYF.

This clonotype was counted a few times. The chain carries TRBV6-1 and TRBJ1-5; weak D call: TRBD1 (5 bases). This CDR3 is 16 amino acids long. With 1 base removed from V and 7 bases from J, the gap between germline ends came to 17 bases. Looked up from germline, CDR1 is MNHNS and CDR2 is SASEGT. CDR3 amino acids: CASSEGGQGFGQPQHF. The DNA for the CDR3 is TGTGCCAGCAGTGAAGGTGGGCAGGGTTTCGGGCAGCCCCAGCATTTT.